The present T cell receptor (beta chain) was sequenced within a study of T cell responses to AZD1222 COVID-19 vaccine. Findings of the study overall: Nearly half of spike-specific TCRs reportedly target unmutated variant regions. Clonal diversity was possibly underestimated, and the donors were mostly white British, with more females.

This table comes from immunoSEQ multiplex PCR, and its TCRdb copy is limited to in-frame clones, with some not included. Among about 270,000 clones listed, 90% to 95% were seen once. This CDR3 contains 14 residues. Germline V gene lookup returns CDR1 SEHNR and CDR2 FQNEAQ (reference sequence). This clone was seen just once. Its antigen is not known. One end of the junction is discordant with germline, which a read error may explain. V usage is TRBV7-9 and J usage is TRBJ2-1, with a weak D call TRBD2 (6 bases). The TCR originated in an adult who received the AZD1222 COVID-19 vaccine. This specimen was peripheral blood, taken 28 days after the second AZD1222 dose. DNA for the CDR3: TGTGCCAGCAGCGTAGCCGGGAGCTACAATGAGCAGTTCTTC. As protein: CASSVAGSYNEQFF.